This T cell receptor beta chain was retrieved from a study of blood T cell repertoires in COVID-19. Study at large: The samples span acute and convalescent COVID-19 from the United States, Italy and Spain. The cDNA or gDNA used as material had been derived from T cells, B-cell-depleted T cells, or PBMCs.

The V and J ends lost 8 bases and 3 bases, in that order; junction bases with no gene match: 12. This CDR3 is 16 amino acids long. Germline assignment: CDR1 LGHDT and CDR2 YNNKEL (reference sequence). Study processing details: Nucleated cell counts were estimated from reference gene primer amplification. Only in-frame clones appear in the TCRdb table, and some are missing; sequencing was by immunoSEQ multiplex PCR. The V and J calls and clone size were taken over from that table, and D and trimming were inferred from the DNA. The sample lists over 20,000 clones, around 86% occurring once. The chain is built from TRBV3-1 (or the pseudogene TRBV3-2) and TRBJ2-4, with 8 positions matching TRBD2. Sequenced sample: peripheral blood. This receptor was obtained from a man in his 70s with acute or convalescent COVID-19. As DNA, the CDR3 is TGTGCCAGCGTTAGTAGCAGGGCGGGGGGCAAAAACATTCAGTACTTC. Translation gives CASVSSRAGGKNIQYF.